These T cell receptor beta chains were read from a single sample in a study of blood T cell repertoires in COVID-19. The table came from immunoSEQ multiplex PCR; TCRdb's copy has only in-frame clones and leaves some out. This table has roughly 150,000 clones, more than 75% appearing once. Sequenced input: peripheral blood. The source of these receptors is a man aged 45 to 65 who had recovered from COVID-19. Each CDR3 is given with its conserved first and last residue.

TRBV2 CATRHRDNPNEKLFF
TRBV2 CASSVPLAGEDTQYF
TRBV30 CAWSALLAVEQFF
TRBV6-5 CASSSRTGGISEAFF
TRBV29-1 CSVDGQGTGELFF
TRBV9 CASSDPLAGATDTQYF
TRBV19 CASSMTRNEQFF
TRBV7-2 CASSARRTEAFF
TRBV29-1 CSVEGAGGMNTEAFF
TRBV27 CASSLIAGGRGNEQFF
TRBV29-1 CSLRTSGGEADTQYF
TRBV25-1 CASSESGNYGYTF
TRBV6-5 CASSWSQNTEAFF
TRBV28 CASSNLARAGNQPQHF
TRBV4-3 CASSQATGPHGYTF
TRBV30 CAWKGLAPGELFF
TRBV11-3 CASSLSLLDTQYF
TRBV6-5 CASRDRVEQYF
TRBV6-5 CASSPKVQGSEAFF
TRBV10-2 CASRGAQRETQYF
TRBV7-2 CASSLERGVEQYF
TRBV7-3 CASSLLYRGQGAETQYF
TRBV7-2 CATQLAPNEQFF
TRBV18 CASSQTSGYNEQFF
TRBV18 CASSPGRGYNEQFF
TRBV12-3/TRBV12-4 CAIGTGAYEQYF
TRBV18 CASSPGSLASGDSYEQYF
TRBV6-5 CASSWGTGVTEAFF
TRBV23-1 CASSRWRSNTGELFF
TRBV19 CASSILSGVNTGELFF
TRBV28 CASSYPGQGSLNEKLFF
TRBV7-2 CASSLEGGAYYEQYF
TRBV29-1 CSVSRGSQSDTQYF
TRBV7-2 CASSSQGAVNSPLHF
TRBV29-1 CSGDRNTEAFF
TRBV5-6 CASSLKFGGGALTYEQYF
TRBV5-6 CASSLNRGLGQPQHF
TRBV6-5 CASSYGGSNSPLHF
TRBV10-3 CAISDTGGLNYGYTF
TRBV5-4 CASSLASGAARSYEQYF
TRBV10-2 CASSETVGLAGFSGANVLTF
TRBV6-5 CASSYDAGVANEKLFF
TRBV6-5 CASTWDSTLNYGYTF
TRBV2 CASSLDRNNEQFF
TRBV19 CASSAGTSIYEQYF
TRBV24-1 CATSRQGGVAGELFF
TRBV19 CASSIVRLAGDEQFF
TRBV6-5 CASRSDRLYEQYF
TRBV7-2 CASSNKQGGGANVLTF
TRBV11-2 CASSSASGYYEQYF
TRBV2 CATSGLATYEQYF
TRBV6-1 CASSEGTGGFYGYTF
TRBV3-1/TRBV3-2 CASSSDRGNTEAFF
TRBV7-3 CASSTGTSGSRSYNEQFF
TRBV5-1 CASSLLGAGETQYF